The following is a T cell receptor beta chain sequence with its context. In the PCR, 60 Vbeta and 13 Jbeta primers were used. TCRdb keeps only in-frame clones here, not all; method: immunoSEQ multiplex PCR. The sample shows 130,000 or so clones, around four fifths of them seen only once. This record belongs to a study of cytomegalovirus exposure and HLA in healthy donors. The length of the CDR3 is 18 residues. Trimming removed 5 bases at V and 0 bases at J, with 20 bases between. The sequencing sample was made of PBMCs. The clonotype originates from a male donor in good health and CMV-seronegative. The V and J genes are TRBV23-1 and TRBJ1-5; D is unclear. Being an ORF, TRBV23-1 has a function that is uncertain. In DNA form, the CDR3 reads TGCGCCAGCAGTACCCCTGTTCGGAGCACCGGTAGCAATCAGCCCCAGCATTTT. It specifies CASSTPVRSTGSNQPQHF.